One sample yielded the 4 T cell receptor beta chains listed below, sequenced in a study of cytomegalovirus exposure and HLA in healthy donors. The PCR contained 60 Vbeta and 13 Jbeta primers. Profiled with immunoSEQ multiplex PCR; TCRdb holds only in-frame clones, not every one. Seen here are about 140,000 clones, around 73% observed once, and the top ten hold approximately 1.5%. Sequencing was carried out using PBMCs. Receptors originate from a female donor in good health and CMV-seronegative.

This clone was seen more than once but under ten times. CDR3 DNA: TGTGCCAGCAGGGACAGGGCGAATGGCTACACCTTC. This encodes CASRDRANGYTF. The chain combines TRBV6-1 with TRBJ1-2; 8 positions match TRBD1. The V segment lost 6 bases and the J segment 6 bases; nucleotides outside the gene matches: 3. CDR1 is MNHNS and CDR2 is SASEGT in the germline V gene. This CDR3 is 12 amino acids long.

V is TRBV13 and J is TRBJ2-1; 8 bases match TRBD1. The CDR3 is 16 amino acids. Trimming cost V 5 bases and J 6 bases; bases outside gene matches: 12. Germline V gene sequence: CDR1 PRHDT, CDR2 FYEKMQ (reference sequence). CDR3 loop: CASSPIGQGSGNEQFF. In DNA form, the CDR3 reads TGTGCCAGCAGCCCTATCGGACAGGGCTCCGGCAATGAGCAGTTCTTC.

This chain links TRBV9 with TRBJ2-3; 8 bases align to TRBD2. The CDR3 is 16 residues long. From germline, CDR1 is SGDLS and CDR2 YYNGEE. V lost 4 bases and J lost 3; bases outside the gene matches: 10. The CDR3: CASSSFRGLGTDTQYF. In nucleotides, the CDR3 is TGTGCCAGCAGCTCCTTTAGGGGACTAGGTACAGATACGCAGTATTTT.

The chain is built from TRBV25-1 and TRBJ2-5; 10 positions match TRBD2. The J call is doubtful: the DNA matches TRBJ2-7 better. CDR1 MGHDK and CDR2 SYGVNS come from the germline V gene. The CDR3 is made up of 15 amino acids. CDR3 sequence (DNA): TGTGCCAGCAGTCAGTCTAGCGGGAGCTCCTACGAGCAGTACTTC. Translated: CASSQSSGSSYEQYF.